The rows below give T cell receptor beta chains drawn from one sample of a study of OX40 agonist ivuxolimab in advanced cancers. Profiling relied on immunoSEQ multiplex PCR, and the TCRdb table lists in-frame clones only, not all of them. The sample carries some 64,000 clones, 87% recorded once. The sample in question was CD4+ or CD8+ T cells sorted from blood, obtained in a trial of the OX40 agonist ivuxolimab. The receptors originated from an adult with an advanced solid tumor such as melanoma, head and neck, liver or kidney cancer. The CDR3 runs from the conserved cysteine through the conserved F or W. Fields, in order: J gene, V gene, clone size, D gene, CDR3 protein, CDR3 DNA. D genes are given only for firm matches. Not all rows give a size; the values are once, few, many and, for expanded clones, a class.

J: TRBJ2-3
V: TRBV6-6
size: NA
D: NA
CDR3: CASTQGASTDTQYF
DNA: TGTGCCAGCACCCAAGGAGCTAGCACAGATACGCAGTATTTT

J: TRBJ1-2
V: TRBV5-1
size: NA
D: NA
CDR3: CASSLEIGLGGYTF
DNA: TGCGCCAGCAGCTTGGAAATAGGTCTAGGGGGCTACACCTTC

J: TRBJ2-1
V: TRBV6-5
size: NA
D: NA
CDR3: CASSLGRGDYNEQFF
DNA: TGTGCCAGCAGTCTCGGCCGAGGAGACTACAATGAGCAGTTCTTC

J: TRBJ2-7
V: TRBV7-2
size: NA
D: NA
CDR3: CASSSRVSGEQYF
DNA: TGTGCCAGCAGCTCCAGGGTAAGCGGCGAGCAGTACTTC

J: TRBJ2-7
V: TRBV6-5
size: NA
D: TRBD1
CDR3: CASSYVQGADEQYF
DNA: TGTGCCAGCAGTTACGTCCAGGGGGCGGACGAGCAGTACTTC

J: TRBJ1-4
V: TRBV10-3
size: NA
D: NA
CDR3: CAISAGPFEKLFF
DNA: TGTGCCATCAGTGCAGGGCCCTTTGAAAAACTGTTTTTT

J: TRBJ2-1
V: TRBV7-9
size: NA
D: NA
CDR3: CASSLRATTYNEQFF
DNA: TGTGCCAGCAGCTTAAGGGCGACAACCTACAATGAGCAGTTCTTC

J: TRBJ2-2
V: TRBV4-1
size: NA
D: TRBD1
CDR3: CASRLTGTNTGELFF
DNA: TGCGCCAGCAGGCTGACAGGGACAAACACCGGGGAGCTGTTTTTT

J: TRBJ2-7
V: TRBV10-3
size: NA
D: NA
CDR3: CAISEAATKLYEQYF
DNA: TGTGCCATCAGTGAGGCCGCCACAAAACTCTACGAGCAGTACTTC

J: TRBJ1-3
V: TRBV7-9
size: NA
D: NA
CDR3: CASSSLTGRNTIYF
DNA: TGTGCCAGCAGCTCACTTACAGGGAGAAACACCATATATTTT

J: TRBJ1-1
V: TRBV7-8
size: NA
D: NA
CDR3: CASSFSGRTAFF
DNA: TGTGCCAGCAGCTTCTCGGGGAGGACGGCTTTCTTT

J: TRBJ1-2
V: TRBV15
size: NA
D: NA
CDR3: CATSRLRGPSSDGYTF
DNA: TGTGCCACCAGCAGATTAAGAGGGCCCTCGTCTGATGGCTACACCTTC

J: TRBJ1-3
V: TRBV15
size: NA
D: NA
CDR3: CATSREPVSGNTIYF
DNA: TGTGCCACCAGCAGAGAACCGGTTTCTGGAAACACCATATATTTT

J: TRBJ2-7
V: TRBV6-1
size: few
D: NA
CDR3: CASSEAGIGQYF
DNA: TGTGCCAGCAGTGAAGCAGGGATCGGGCAGTACTTC

J: TRBJ1-1
V: TRBV5-6
size: NA
D: TRBD1
CDR3: CASSLEGTANTEAFF
DNA: TGTGCCAGCAGCTTAGAAGGGACAGCGAACACTGAAGCTTTCTTT

J: TRBJ1-2
V: TRBV6-4
size: NA
D: NA
CDR3: CASRFGRAYGYTF
DNA: TGTGCCAGCAGATTCGGCAGGGCCTATGGCTACACCTTC

J: TRBJ2-1
V: TRBV6-1
size: NA
D: TRBD1
CDR3: CASSEYPTGGYNEQFF
DNA: TGTGCCAGCAGTGAATACCCGACAGGGGGCTACAATGAGCAGTTCTTC

J: TRBJ2-3
V: TRBV5-1
size: once
D: NA
CDR3: CASSSGGFQGATDTQYF
DNA: TGCGCCAGCAGCTCGGGGGGATTCCAGGGGGCCACAGATACGCAGTATTTT

J: TRBJ1-5
V: TRBV7-8
size: NA
D: NA
CDR3: CASSPEQGVGRAPQHF
DNA: TGTGCCAGCAGCCCAGAGCAGGGAGTTGGGCGTGCGCCCCAGCATTTT

J: TRBJ1-5
V: TRBV6-4
size: NA
D: TRBD1
CDR3: CASSDFVTGSFGPQHF
DNA: TGTGCCAGCAGTGACTTTGTGACAGGGTCCTTCGGGCCCCAGCATTTT

J: TRBJ2-1
V: TRBV9
size: NA
D: NA
CDR3: CASSVAGRLDNEQFF
DNA: TGTGCCAGCAGCGTAGCTGGGAGGTTGGACAATGAGCAGTTCTTC

J: TRBJ1-1
V: TRBV5-1
size: NA
D: NA
CDR3: CASSPRGNTEAFF
DNA: TGCGCCAGCAGCCCCAGGGGCAACACTGAAGCTTTCTTT

J: TRBJ1-1
V: TRBV5-4
size: NA
D: TRBD1
CDR3: CASSLWDRAAFF
DNA: TGTGCCAGCAGCTTGTGGGACAGGGCGGCTTTCTTT

J: TRBJ2-1
V: TRBV9
size: NA
D: TRBD2
CDR3: CASSVASGGAGEQFF
DNA: TGTGCCAGCAGCGTAGCTAGCGGGGGGGCTGGTGAGCAGTTCTTC

J: TRBJ2-5
V: TRBV18
size: NA
D: NA
CDR3: CASSLGPPGETQYF
DNA: TGTGCCAGCTCACTGGGACCGCCGGGGGAGACCCAGTACTTC

J: TRBJ2-1
V: TRBV5-1
size: NA
D: NA
CDR3: CASSSLETNEQFF
DNA: TGCGCCAGCAGCTCACTAGAAACGAATGAGCAGTTCTTC